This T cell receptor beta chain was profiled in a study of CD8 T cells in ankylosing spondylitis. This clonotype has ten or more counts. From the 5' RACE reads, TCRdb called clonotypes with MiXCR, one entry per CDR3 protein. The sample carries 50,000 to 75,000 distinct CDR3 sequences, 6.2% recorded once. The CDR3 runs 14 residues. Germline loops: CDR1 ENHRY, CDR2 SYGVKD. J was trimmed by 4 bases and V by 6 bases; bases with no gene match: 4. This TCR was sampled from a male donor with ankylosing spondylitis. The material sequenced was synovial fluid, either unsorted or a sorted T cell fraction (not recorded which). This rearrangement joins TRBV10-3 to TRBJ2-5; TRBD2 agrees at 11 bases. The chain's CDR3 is CAISPGTSGETQYF. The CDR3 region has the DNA TGTGCCATCAGCCCGGGGACTAGCGGAGAGACCCAGTACTTC.